These 10 T cell receptor beta chains came from one sample sequenced in a study of CD8 T cells in Susac syndrome. Roughly 0.5 to 1 ug RNA was reverse transcribed with random hexamers. TCRdb redid the calling of the immunoSEQ multiplex PCR reads with MiXCR, one entry per CDR3 protein. The sample shows some 220,000 distinct CDR3 sequences, 95% of them seen only once. Sequencing input: CD4+ T cells from PBMCs. The receptors derive from a human donor with multiple sclerosis.

V gene TRBV9 combines with J gene TRBJ1-4; no firm D call. The CDR3 loop spans 15 amino acids. Germline CDR1 SGDLS, CDR2 YYNGEE. V lost 4 bases, J lost 7 bases, and 17 bases lay in between. The CDR3 is CASSPGEVYGEKLFF. The CDR3 DNA reads TGTGCCAGCAGCCCGGGAGAGGTATATGGTGAAAAACTGTTTTTT.

The chain has TRBV12-3 or TRBV12-4 and TRBJ2-7; D may be TRBD1 (6 bases). There are 13 residues in the CDR3. V shed 5 bases and J shed 5 bases, with 13 bases lying between them. CDR3 protein: CASSLDRPHEQYF. In DNA form, the CDR3 reads TGTGCCAGCAGTCTCGACAGGCCCCACGAGCAGTACTTC.

The rearrangement joins TRBV9 to TRBJ2-6, with D unclear. CDR1 is SGDLS, CDR2 YYNGEE, per germline. This CDR3 is 14 amino acids long. Trimming took 4 bases from V and 3 from J, leaving 8 bases between them. The CDR3 region has the DNA TGTGCCAGCAGCTCTCAACTTGGGGCCAACGTCCTGACTTTC. Protein product: CASSSQLGANVLTF.

V gene TRBV4-1 combines with J gene TRBJ2-4; D call uncertain. Germline V lookup: CDR1 MGHRA, CDR2 YSYEKL. The CDR3 is 15 residues long. The germline V and J ends were trimmed by 2 bases and 0 bases, with 8 bases remaining between them. CDR3 DNA: TGCGCCAGCAGCCAACCTTCACTAGCCAAAAACATTCAGTACTTC. Residues: CASSQPSLAKNIQYF.

The chain uses TRBV18 and TRBJ1-1; weak D call: TRBD1 (5 bases). Trimming stripped 6 bases from V and 7 bases from J, with 12 bases between. Germline CDR1 KGHSH, CDR2 LQKENI. CDR3 length: 12 amino acids. Here the CDR3 DNA reads TGTGCCAGCTCCCACGGACAAATTGAAGCTTTCTTT. Translating gives CASSHGQIEAFF. Variable domain in full (rest from reference TRBV18 and TRBJ1-1): NAGVMQNPRHLVRRRGQEARLRCSPMKGHSHVYWYRQLPEEGLKFMVYLQKENIIDESGMPKERFSAEFPKEGPSILRIQQVVRGDSAAYFCASSHGQIEAFFGQGTRLTVV.

The chain combines TRBV20-1 with TRBJ2-7; TRBD2 aligns across 9 bases. Looked up from germline, CDR1 is DFQATT and CDR2 is SNEGSKA (reference sequence). V trimming: 6 bases; J trimming: 3 bases; junction bases outside the gene matches: 6. The CDR3 contains 13 residues. CDR3 in DNA: TGCAGTGCCCTAATAGCGGGAGTCTACGAGCAGTACTTC. Translating gives CSALIAGVYEQYF.

V usage is TRBV6-5 and J usage is TRBJ2-1, with TRBD1 identical over 8 bases. The germline V gene has CDR1 MNHEY and CDR2 SVGAGI. The CDR3 loop spans 13 amino acids. V gave up 6 bases and J gave up 15 bases; unmatched junction bases: 13. This CDR3 reads CASRSNRGNSPFF. The CDR3 DNA is TGTGCCAGCAGATCCAACAGGGGGAACTCCCCGTTCTTC.

The rearrangement joins TRBV29-1 to TRBJ1-2, with no clear D. The CDR3 runs to 12 residues. Germline V CDR1 and CDR2: SQVTM, ANQGSEA. Trimming left V 5 bases short and J 6 bases short, with 13 bases between. CDR3 loop: CSVIRPLDGYTF. The CDR3 DNA reads as TGCAGCGTTATAAGGCCACTCGATGGCTACACCTTC.

The rearrangement joins TRBV5-1 to TRBJ2-7; D unclear. Between the trimmed V and J ends, which lost 0 bases and 5 bases, there was a span of 18 bases. Germline values: CDR1 SGHRS, CDR2 YFSETQ. The CDR3 runs to 16 residues. The CDR3 sequence: CASSLARAAGTHEQYF. CDR3 bases: TGCGCCAGCAGCTTGGCTCGGGCGGCAGGAACCCACGAGCAGTACTTC.

The chain couples TRBV30 to TRBJ1-2; the D is unclear. The CDR3 runs 12 residues. Germline-derived CDR1 and CDR2 are GTSNPN and SVGIG (reference sequence). The ends were cut back, 1 base at V and 5 bases at J, with 8 bases in the middle. The CDR3 loop is CAWSGTAYGYTF. Here the CDR3 DNA reads TGTGCCTGGAGTGGGACGGCTTATGGCTACACCTTC.